The 30 T cell receptor beta chains in this list originate from one sample, sequenced in a study of shared clonotypes between healthy human individuals. Assay: immunoSEQ multiplex PCR; the TCRdb copy retains only in-frame clones and omits some. The sample has about 580,000 clones; roughly 98% are singletons. It was CD45RO-negative cells, positively selected for CCR7, that made up naive CD8 cells, with terminally differentiated effector memory CD45RA+ cells excluded. Sequenced: naive CD8+ T cells sorted from blood. The receptors shown here come from a young man in good health.

This clone appeared once. The chain links TRBV2 to TRBJ2-1; 11 bases are shared with TRBD1. Looked up from germline, CDR1 is SNHLY and CDR2 is FYNNEI. V lost 4 bases to trimming and J lost 6 bases; unmatched junction nucleotides: 2. CDR3 length: 14 amino acids. This CDR3 reads CASSGGTGGNEQFF. In DNA, the CDR3 is TGTGCCAGCAGTGGGGGGACAGGGGGCAATGAGCAGTTCTTC.

The chain links TRBV27 to TRBJ2-5, with 9 bases matching TRBD2. Unmatched junction bases numbered 2, after V lost 1 base and J lost 5 bases. CDR3 length: 14 amino acids. Germline CDR1 and CDR2: MNHEY and SMNVEV (reference sequence). The CDR3 DNA reads TGTGCCAGCAGTTTATTGCGGGAGGGGGAGACCCAGTACTTC. Translating gives CASSLLREGETQYF.

J is TRBJ2-2 and V is TRBV6-5; weak D call: TRBD2 (6 bases). The CDR3 consists of 15 residues. The V and J ends lost 5 bases and 1 base respectively, with 11 bases between them. Germline CDR1 is MNHEY and CDR2 is SVGAGI. DNA of the CDR3: TGTGCCAGCAGTACGCTAGCGCTGAACACCGGGGAGCTGTTTTTT. Protein sequence: CASSTLALNTGELFF.

This clone showed up just once. The chain is built from TRBV11-2 and TRBJ2-3; 12 bases fit TRBD2. J was trimmed by 4 bases and V by 4 bases; bases with no gene match: 3. Per the germline V gene, CDR1 is SGHAT and CDR2 is FQNNGV. The length of the CDR3 is 15 residues. Here the CDR3 DNA reads TGTGCCAGCAGCTCGACTAGCGGGGGCGCAGATACGCAGTATTTT. It codes for CASSSTSGGADTQYF.

This clone was counted once. The sample carries other DNA sequences with the same CDR3. The chain combines TRBV9 with TRBJ2-1; the D is unclear. Per germline, CDR1 SGDLS and CDR2 YYNGEE. The CDR3 totals 14 residues. Trimming shortened V by 0 bases and J by 0 bases, and 4 bases separated the two germline ends. The CDR3 DNA sequence: TGTGCCAGCAGCGTAGACAGCTCCTACAATGAGCAGTTCTTC. Translating gives CASSVDSSYNEQFF.

The V call is TRBV10-3, the J call TRBJ1-2; TRBD1 is a possible D gene (6 bases). The CDR3 is made up of 16 amino acids. Germline values: CDR1 ENHRY, CDR2 SYGVKD. Trimming pared 0 bases from V and 3 bases from J, leaving 14 bases between. In nucleotides, the CDR3 is TGTGCCATCAGTGAGTCGCCCCACGGGGGCGACTATGGCTACACCTTC. Its translation: CAISESPHGGDYGYTF.

The chain has TRBV27 and TRBJ2-2; TRBD2 aligns across 7 bases. The germline V gene has CDR1 MNHEY and CDR2 SMNVEV (reference sequence). The CDR3 runs 13 residues. J lost 5 bases, V lost 8 bases, and 5 bases had no gene match. CDR3 nucleotides: TGTGCCAGCCGACTTAGCGGGACCGGGGAGCTGTTTTTT. It encodes CASRLSGTGELFF.

The chain couples TRBV6-1 to TRBJ1-4, with 9 bases that match TRBD1. CDR3 length equals 15 residues. V gave up 8 bases and J gave up 6 bases; unmatched junction bases: 10. Germline V gives CDR1 MNHNS, CDR2 SASEGT. CDR3 loop: CASGPTDRGDEKLFF. The CDR3 bases are TGTGCCAGCGGACCCACCGACAGGGGGGATGAAAAACTGTTTTTT.

The genes are TRBV29-1 and TRBJ1-2; D is perhaps TRBD1 (6 bases). CDR1 is SQVTM and CDR2 is ANQGSEA in the germline V gene. The CDR3 covers 15 residues. Deletions cut 5 bases from V and 8 bases from J, with 24 bases between. The CDR3 coding sequence is TGCAGCGTTCCGACCCCGGGGGGGGGCGAGCAAGGCTACACCTTC. Amino acid sequence: CSVPTPGGGEQGYTF. The full variable domain, rest sourced from reference TRBV29-1 and TRBJ1-2, is SAVISQKPSRDICQRGTSLTIQCQVDSQVTMMFWYRQQPGQSLTLIATANQGSEATYESGFVIDKFPISRPNLTFSTLTVSNMSPEDSSIYLCSVPTPGGGEQGYTFGSGTRLTVV.

This clone appeared once. The rearrangement joins TRBV6-6 to TRBJ2-7, with 11 bases matching TRBD2. From germline, CDR1 is MNHNY and CDR2 SVGAGI (reference sequence). This CDR3 contains 15 residues. V lost 7 bases to trimming and J lost 4 bases; unmatched junction nucleotides: 9. The CDR3: CASTVDGTSGYEQYF. In DNA form, the CDR3 reads TGTGCCAGCACCGTTGATGGGACTAGCGGATACGAGCAGTACTTC.

The chain couples TRBV7-9 to TRBJ2-3; no firm D call. This CDR3 comprises 14 residues. CDR1 is SEHNR, CDR2 FQNEAQ, per germline (reference sequence). The V end was cut by 7 bases, the J end by 0 bases, with 11 bases between. The CDR3 coding sequence is TGTGCCAGCAACCAACTCGACAGCACAGATACGCAGTATTTT. Translation gives CASNQLDSTDTQYF.

The rearrangement uses TRBV10-3 and TRBJ2-2; 11 bases are a match to TRBD2. The CDR3 length is 16 residues. Looked up from germline, CDR1 is ENHRY and CDR2 is SYGVKD. The junction had 5 bases not matched to a gene; V was cut back by 2 bases and J by 6 bases. The CDR3 reads CAISEAPSGRPGELFF. DNA of the CDR3: TGTGCCATCAGTGAGGCACCTAGCGGGAGGCCCGGGGAGCTGTTTTTT.

The chain recombines TRBV11-2 with TRBJ2-3; no definite D call. The germline CDR1 and CDR2 sequences are SGHAT and FQNNGV. Deletions cut 5 bases from V and 2 bases from J, with 14 bases between. The length of the CDR3 is 15 residues. The CDR3 reads CASSPWGRITDTQYF. The CDR3 nucleotides read TGTGCCAGCAGCCCCTGGGGTAGGATCACAGATACGCAGTATTTT.

This clone was counted a single time. This chain links TRBV27 with TRBJ2-3; TRBD2 might be the D (6 bases). V was trimmed by 7 bases and J by 10 bases, leaving 27 bases between them. CDR3 length: 16 residues. The germline CDR1 and CDR2 sequences are MNHEY and SMNVEV (reference sequence). CDR3 region: CASIETQSGGEISQYF. The CDR3 region has the DNA TGTGCCAGCATTGAGACACAGAGCGGAGGGGAGATATCGCAGTATTTT.

The chain has TRBV5-5 and TRBJ2-7; possibly TRBD2 for D (6 bases). Germline-derived CDR1 and CDR2 are SGHKS and YYEKEE (reference sequence). The V end was cut by 3 bases, the J end by 3 bases, with 25 bases between. This CDR3 contains 18 residues. The CDR3: CASSSSPPMTGVLYEQYF. In DNA, the CDR3 is TGTGCCAGCAGCTCCAGCCCTCCCATGACGGGAGTACTCTACGAGCAGTACTTC. The full variable domain, in which reference TRBV5-5 and TRBJ2-7 provide the parts outside the CDR3, is DAGVTQSPTHLIKTRGQQVTLRCSPISGHKSVSWYQQVLGQGPQFIFQYYEKEERGRGNFPDRFSARQFPNYSSELNVNALLLGDSALYLCASSSSPPMTGVLYEQYFGPGTRLTVT.

The V gene is TRBV5-6, the J gene TRBJ2-1; D may be TRBD1 (5 bases). CDR3 length: 17 residues. V lost 0 bases to trimming and J lost 2 bases, with 15 bases between them. Germline V gene data show CDR1 as SGHDT and CDR2 as YYEEEE. The CDR3 sequence is CASSLEQGPRAYNEQFF. The DNA for the CDR3 is TGTGCCAGCAGCTTGGAGCAGGGTCCACGTGCCTACAATGAGCAGTTCTTC. Full variable domain (rest looked up from reference TRBV5-6 and TRBJ2-1): DAGVTQSPTHLIKTRGQQVTLRCSPKSGHDTVSWYQQALGQGPQFIFQYYEEEERQRGNFPDRFSGHQFPNYSSELNVNALLLGDSALYLCASSLEQGPRAYNEQFFGPGTRLTVL.

This clone was recorded only once. The same CDR3 can be traced to other DNA sequences in this sample. V is TRBV27 and J is TRBJ2-7, with TRBD1 identical over 7 bases. The V and J ends lost 2 bases and 2 bases, in that order; junction bases with no gene match: 0. Germline V gene data show CDR1 as MNHEY and CDR2 as SMNVEV (reference sequence). This CDR3 comprises 13 residues. The CDR3 loop is CASSLRGPYEQYF. CDR3 sequence (DNA): TGTGCCAGCAGTTTAAGGGGGCCCTACGAGCAGTACTTC.

The chain employs TRBV7-8 and TRBJ1-1; D call uncertain. Per germline, CDR1 SGHVS and CDR2 FQNEAQ. The ends were cut back, 1 base at V and 1 base at J, with 10 bases in the middle. CDR3 length equals 15 residues. The CDR3 protein is CASSLVVGPNTEAFF. The CDR3 DNA is TGTGCCAGCAGCTTAGTCGTGGGCCCGAACACTGAAGCTTTCTTT. Using reference TRBV7-8 and TRBJ1-1 for the parts outside the CDR3, the full variable domain is GAGVSQSPRYKVAKRGQDVALRCDPISGHVSLFWYQQALGQGPEFLTYFQNEAQLDKSGLPSDRFFAERPEGSVSTLKIQRTQQEDSAVYLCASSLVVGPNTEAFFGQGTRLTVV.

The chain is built from TRBV2 and TRBJ2-5; D perhaps matches TRBD1 (6 bases). Deletions cut 6 bases from V and 0 bases from J, with 8 bases between. The CDR3 contains 13 residues. The germline gives CDR1 SNHLY, CDR2 FYNNEI. CDR3 amino acids: CASRDSHQETQYF. Written as DNA, the CDR3 is TGTGCCAGCAGGGACAGCCACCAAGAGACCCAGTACTTC.

The gene calls are TRBV27 and TRBJ2-1, with no clear D. V lost 1 base and J 9 bases, leaving 19 bases between the germline ends. The CDR3 is 16 residues long. Germline CDR1 MNHEY, CDR2 SMNVEV (reference sequence). CDR3 protein: CASSLLGVRQLTEQFF. CDR3 DNA sequence: TGTGCCAGCAGTTTATTAGGCGTTCGGCAGCTGACTGAGCAGTTCTTC.

The chain recombines TRBV7-3 with TRBJ2-5; D is ambiguous. The CDR3 is 13 amino acids. Germline V gene data show CDR1 as SGHTA and CDR2 as FQGTGA. Trimming removed 0 bases from V and 3 bases from J, with 5 bases in between. CDR3 region: CASSLTPEETQYF. CDR3 sequence (DNA): TGTGCCAGCAGCTTAACGCCGGAAGAGACCCAGTACTTC.

This clone was recorded once. This chain joins TRBV15 and TRBJ2-7; 8 bases agree with TRBD1. The V segment lost 2 bases and the J segment 2 bases; nucleotides outside the gene matches: 5. The CDR3 totals 15 residues. The germline V gene has CDR1 LNHNV and CDR2 YYDKDF (reference sequence). CDR3 DNA sequence: TGTGCCACCAGCAGAAACAGGGGGGTCGCCTACGAGCAGTACTTC. Protein sequence: CATSRNRGVAYEQYF.

This rearrangement joins TRBV7-9 to TRBJ2-7, with D possibly TRBD2 on 6 matching bases. Germline V gene data show CDR1 as SEHNR and CDR2 as FQNEAQ (reference sequence). There are 13 residues in the CDR3. Deletions cut 8 bases from V and 3 bases from J, with 14 bases between. CDR3 nucleotide sequence: TGTGCCAGCGGCACCGGGACTCACTACGAGCAGTACTTC. This gives the protein CASGTGTHYEQYF.

V gene TRBV6-6 combines with J gene TRBJ2-7; D perhaps matches TRBD1 (6 bases). Trimming stripped 6 bases from V and 2 bases from J, with 11 bases between. The CDR3 sequence is 13 residues long. Germline assignment: CDR1 MNHNY and CDR2 SVGAGI (reference sequence). CDR3 sequence: CASSQDRPYEQYF. The CDR3 DNA is TGTGCCAGCAGCCAGGACAGACCCTACGAGCAGTACTTC.

V usage is TRBV27 and J usage is TRBJ2-1; the match to TRBD2 covers 8 bases. Germline V gene data show CDR1 as MNHEY and CDR2 as SMNVEV (reference sequence). Trimming cost V 7 bases and J 2 bases; bases outside gene matches: 16. This CDR3 comprises 18 residues. The CDR3 DNA reads TGTGCCAGCACGGGGGGGGACAACCTCGGGAGGACCTACAATGAGCAGTTCTTC. It specifies CASTGGDNLGRTYNEQFF.

This chain uses TRBV6-9 with TRBJ1-2; 9 bases line up with TRBD1. Looked up from germline, CDR1 is MNHGY and CDR2 is SVAAGI. Trimming at V came to 7 bases and at J to 5 bases, leaving 8 bases not matched to a gene. There are 14 residues in the CDR3. CDR3 amino acids: CASTRGQGNYGYTF. The CDR3 nucleotides are TGTGCCAGCACCCGAGGACAGGGGAATTATGGCTACACCTTC.

Turning to this clone: One end of the junction varies from germline; a read error may be responsible. The rearrangement uses TRBV15 and TRBJ1-2; D gene unclear. This CDR3 contains 15 residues. The V gene's germline CDR1 is LNHNV and CDR2 YYDKDF (reference sequence). This CDR3 reads CATSRDRKGNYGYTF. The CDR3 DNA reads as TGTGCCACCAGCAGAGATAGAAAAGGGAACTACGGCTACACCTTC.

The CDR3 protein is CASSLGLAEQFF. In DNA form, the CDR3 reads TGTGCCAGCAGCTTAGGACTAGCGGAGCAGTTCTTC. This chain uses TRBV7-9 with TRBJ2-1, with 8 bases fitting TRBD2. Germline V gives CDR1 SEHNR, CDR2 FQNEAQ (reference sequence). The V gene end was trimmed by 1 base and the J gene end by 10 bases; junction bases not matched to a gene: 0. This CDR3 has 12 residues.

This chain uses TRBV6-5 with TRBJ2-5; D is unclear. This CDR3 spans 14 amino acids. From germline, CDR1 is MNHEY and CDR2 SVGAGI. V lost 0 bases and J 4 bases, leaving 9 bases between the germline ends. In DNA form, the CDR3 reads TGTGCCAGCAGTTACTCGAATGCCCCAGAGACCCAGTACTTC. Translating gives CASSYSNAPETQYF.

With respect to this clone: A read error may explain this, as a much larger clone is one base away. The gene calls are TRBV9 and TRBJ1-1, with unresolved D. The CDR3 has 13 amino acids. The V gene lost 0 bases and the J gene lost 1 base, with 4 bases spanning the gap. The germline V gene has CDR1 SGDLS and CDR2 YYNGEE. The CDR3 here is CASSVGANTEAFF. The CDR3 coding sequence is TGTGCCAGCAGCGTAGGGGCGAACACTGAAGCTTTCTTT.